This T cell receptor beta chain was recovered during a study of T cell responses to AZD1222 COVID-19 vaccine. Study observations and caveats: Clonal diversity was possibly underestimated, and white British individuals and females predominated among donors.

The data were produced by immunoSEQ multiplex PCR, yet TCRdb's version contains in-frame clones alone and is incomplete. The sample holds about 190,000 clones; approximately 92% are singletons and the top ten take 1% to 1.5%. This CDR3 contains 13 residues. CDR1 and CDR2 from the germline V gene are MNHEY and SMNVEV (reference sequence). Trimming took 3 bases from V and 3 from J, leaving 8 bases between them. Concerning this clone itself: Its cognate antigen is unknown.

This clonotype originated in an adult in good health. The V and J genes are TRBV27 and TRBJ1-2; the D is unclear. Sequenced here: peripheral blood, sampled on day 0 of AZD1222 vaccination. The CDR3, as DNA: TGTGCCAGCAGTTTTGGGGTAGACTATGGCTACACCTTC. Translation: CASSFGVDYGYTF.